This note documents a single T cell receptor beta chain sequence. Its matching antigen is unknown. The data derive from a study of CD8 T cells in ankylosing spondylitis. Study results and limitations: Significant enrichment of disease-linked clones was reported in matched ankylosing spondylitis synovial fluid.

Generation of TCR beta libraries employed quantitative 5'-RACE incorporating molecular barcodes. In TCRdb, the 5' RACE reads were re-called with MiXCR into one record per CDR3 protein. Seen here are 37,000 or so distinct CDR3 sequences, approximately 17% observed once, and the top ten hold 35% to 50%. The CDR3 is made up of 16 amino acids. Germline values: CDR1 LNHNV, CDR2 YYDKDF (reference sequence). Trimming removed 1 base from V and 0 bases from J, with 11 bases in between. The sequencing input was blood. This TCR came from a male donor with ankylosing spondylitis or in good health (not recorded which). The chain joins TRBV15 to TRBJ2-3; D is unresolved. The CDR3 DNA is TGTGCCACCAGCAGAGTGTCAGATCCTAGCACAGATACGCAGTATTTT. It is translated as CATSRVSDPSTDTQYF.